Sequencing of this TCR beta chain was carried out in a study of cytomegalovirus exposure and HLA in healthy donors. Overall study findings and caveats: Analysis performed later found approximately 17,000 TCR beta sequences associated with HLA alleles at 0.05 false discovery rate.

Concerning this clone itself: Its antigen is unidentified.

Amplification used 60 Vbeta primers and 13 Jbeta primers. TCRdb's copy holds only in-frame clones and misses some; the assay was immunoSEQ multiplex PCR. The sample carries 150,000 or so clones, approximately 80% recorded once. The V end was cut by 6 bases, the J end by 4 bases, with 15 bases between. Germline V gene data show CDR1 as MNHEY and CDR2 as SVGAGI. The CDR3 is 14 amino acids. The rearrangement joins TRBV6-5 to TRBJ1-1; D is possibly TRBD1 (6 bases). The specimen was PBMCs. The source is a woman aged 40 to 50 in good health and CMV-seronegative. The CDR3, as DNA: TGTGCCAGCAGGTCACGGAGGGGGGGCACTGAAGCTTTCTTT. It translates to CASRSRRGGTEAFF.